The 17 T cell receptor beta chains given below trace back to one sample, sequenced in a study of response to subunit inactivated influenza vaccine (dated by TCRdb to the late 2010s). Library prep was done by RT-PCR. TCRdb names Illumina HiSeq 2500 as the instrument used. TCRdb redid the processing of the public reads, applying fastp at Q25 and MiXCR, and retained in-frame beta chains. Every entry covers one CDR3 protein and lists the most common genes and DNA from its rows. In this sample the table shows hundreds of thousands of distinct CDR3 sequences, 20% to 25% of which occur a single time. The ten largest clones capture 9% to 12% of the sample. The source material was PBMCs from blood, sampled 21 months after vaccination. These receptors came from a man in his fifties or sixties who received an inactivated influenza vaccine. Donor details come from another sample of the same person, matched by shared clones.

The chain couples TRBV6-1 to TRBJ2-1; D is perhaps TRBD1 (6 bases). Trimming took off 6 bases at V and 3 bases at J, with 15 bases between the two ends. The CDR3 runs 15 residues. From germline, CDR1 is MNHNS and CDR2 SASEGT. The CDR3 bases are TGTGCCAGCAGCACCGGACAGCACCTCTACAATGAGCAGTTCTTC. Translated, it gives CASSTGQHLYNEQFF.

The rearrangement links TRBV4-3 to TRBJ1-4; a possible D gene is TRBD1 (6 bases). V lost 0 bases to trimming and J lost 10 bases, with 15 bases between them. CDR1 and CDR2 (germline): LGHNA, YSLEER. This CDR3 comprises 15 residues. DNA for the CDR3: TGCGCCAGCAGCCAAGATGGGCAGGGGTTAGTAAAACTGTTTTTT. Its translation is CASSQDGQGLVKLFF.

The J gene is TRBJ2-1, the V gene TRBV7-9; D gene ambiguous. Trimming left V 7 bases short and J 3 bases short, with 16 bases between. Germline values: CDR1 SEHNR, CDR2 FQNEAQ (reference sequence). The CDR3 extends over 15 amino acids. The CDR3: CASTSWTAGYNEQFF. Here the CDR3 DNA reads TGTGCCAGCACCTCCTGGACCGCCGGCTACAATGAGCAGTTCTTC.

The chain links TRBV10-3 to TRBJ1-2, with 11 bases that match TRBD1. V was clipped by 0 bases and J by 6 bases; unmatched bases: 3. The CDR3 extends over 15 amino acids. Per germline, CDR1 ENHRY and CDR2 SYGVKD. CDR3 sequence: CAISESRGQGDGYTF. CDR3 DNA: TGTGCCATCAGTGAGTCGCGGGGACAGGGGGATGGCTACACCTTC.

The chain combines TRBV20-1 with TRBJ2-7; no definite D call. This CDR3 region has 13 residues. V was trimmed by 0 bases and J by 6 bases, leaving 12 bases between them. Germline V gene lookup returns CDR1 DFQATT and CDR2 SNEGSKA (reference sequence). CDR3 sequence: CSARDQPGAEQYF. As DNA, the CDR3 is TGCAGTGCTAGAGATCAGCCAGGTGCCGAGCAGTACTTC.

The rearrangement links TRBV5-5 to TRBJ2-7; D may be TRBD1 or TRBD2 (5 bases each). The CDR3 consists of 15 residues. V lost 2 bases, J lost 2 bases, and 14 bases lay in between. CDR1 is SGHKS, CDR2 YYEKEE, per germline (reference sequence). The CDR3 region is CASSFSTAEAYEQYF. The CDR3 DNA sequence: TGTGCCAGCAGCTTTTCGACAGCGGAGGCCTACGAGCAGTACTTC.

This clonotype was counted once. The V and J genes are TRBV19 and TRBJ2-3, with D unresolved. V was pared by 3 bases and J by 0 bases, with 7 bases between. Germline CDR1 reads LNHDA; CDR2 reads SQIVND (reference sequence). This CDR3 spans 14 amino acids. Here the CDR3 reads CASSMLTSTDTQYF. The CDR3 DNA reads TGTGCCAGTAGTATGCTAACTAGCACAGATACGCAGTATTTT.

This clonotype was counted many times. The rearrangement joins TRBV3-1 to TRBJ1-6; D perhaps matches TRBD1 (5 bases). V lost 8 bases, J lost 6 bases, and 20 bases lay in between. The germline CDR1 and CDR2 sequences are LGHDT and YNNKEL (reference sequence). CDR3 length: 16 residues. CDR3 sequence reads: CASGSHSGRINSPLHF. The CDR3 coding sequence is TGTGCCAGCGGATCTCATTCGGGACGGATTAATTCACCCCTCCACTTT. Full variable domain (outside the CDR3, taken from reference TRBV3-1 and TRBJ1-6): DTAVSQTPKYLVTQMGNDKSIKCEQNLGHDTMYWYKQDSKKFLKIMFSYNNKELIINETVPNRFSPKSPDKAHLNLHINSLELGDSAVYFCASGSHSGRINSPLHFGNGTRLTVT.

The CDR3 loop is CASSQDPGKLNNEQFF. The CDR3 DNA reads as TGTGCCAGCAGCCAAGACCCGGGGAAGTTGAACAATGAGCAGTTCTTC. This rearrangement joins TRBV3-1 to TRBJ2-1, with D maybe TRBD2 (5 bases). This CDR3 is built from 16 residues. The V end lost 0 bases, the J end lost 5 bases, and 14 bases lay between the germline ends. The germline V gene has CDR1 LGHDT and CDR2 YNNKEL (reference sequence).

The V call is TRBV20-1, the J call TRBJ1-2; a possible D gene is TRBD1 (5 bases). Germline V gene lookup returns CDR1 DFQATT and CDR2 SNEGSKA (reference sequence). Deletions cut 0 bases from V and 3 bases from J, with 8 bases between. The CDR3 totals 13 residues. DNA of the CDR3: TGCAGTGCTAGAGATCGGGGACACTATGGCTACACCTTC. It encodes CSARDRGHYGYTF.

CDR3 region: CSDFSVLNYGYTF. CDR3 in DNA: TGCAGCGACTTCTCGGTGCTCAACTATGGCTACACCTTC. The V gene is TRBV29-1, the J gene TRBJ1-2, with D uncertain. In germline, CDR1 is SQVTM, CDR2 ANQGSEA. The CDR3 loop spans 13 amino acids. With 7 bases removed from V and 2 bases from J, the gap between germline ends came to 14 bases.

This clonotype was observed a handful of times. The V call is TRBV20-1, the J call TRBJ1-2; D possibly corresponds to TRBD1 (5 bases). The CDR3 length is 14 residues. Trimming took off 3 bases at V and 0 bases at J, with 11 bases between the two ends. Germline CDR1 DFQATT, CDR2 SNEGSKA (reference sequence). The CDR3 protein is CSASNGASNYGYTF. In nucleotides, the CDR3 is TGCAGTGCTAGCAACGGGGCCTCTAACTATGGCTACACCTTC.

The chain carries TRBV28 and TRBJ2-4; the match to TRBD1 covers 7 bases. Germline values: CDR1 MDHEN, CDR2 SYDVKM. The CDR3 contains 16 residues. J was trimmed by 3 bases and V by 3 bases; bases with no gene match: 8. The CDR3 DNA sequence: TGTGCCAGCAGTTTCTCAGGACAGGTCGACAAAAACATTCAGTACTTC. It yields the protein CASSFSGQVDKNIQYF.

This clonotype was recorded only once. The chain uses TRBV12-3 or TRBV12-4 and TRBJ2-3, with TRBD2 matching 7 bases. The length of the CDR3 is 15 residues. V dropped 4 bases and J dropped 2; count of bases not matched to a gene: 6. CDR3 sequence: CASSSSSGSTDTQYF. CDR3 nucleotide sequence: TGTGCCAGCAGTTCATCTAGCGGATCCACAGATACGCAGTATTTT.

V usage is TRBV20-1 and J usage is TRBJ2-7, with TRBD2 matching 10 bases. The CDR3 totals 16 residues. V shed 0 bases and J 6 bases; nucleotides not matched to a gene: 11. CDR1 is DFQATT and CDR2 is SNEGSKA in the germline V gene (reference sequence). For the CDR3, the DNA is TGCAGTGCTAGAGATACTAGCGGGATCCCTTCTCTCGAGCAGTACTTC. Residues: CSARDTSGIPSLEQYF.

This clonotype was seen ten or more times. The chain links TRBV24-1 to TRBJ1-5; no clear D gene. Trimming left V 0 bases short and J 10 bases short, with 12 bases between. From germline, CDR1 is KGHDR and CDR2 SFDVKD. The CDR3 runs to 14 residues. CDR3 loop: CATSDLSATRPQHF. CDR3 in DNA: TGTGCCACCAGTGATTTGAGTGCTACAAGACCCCAGCATTTT.

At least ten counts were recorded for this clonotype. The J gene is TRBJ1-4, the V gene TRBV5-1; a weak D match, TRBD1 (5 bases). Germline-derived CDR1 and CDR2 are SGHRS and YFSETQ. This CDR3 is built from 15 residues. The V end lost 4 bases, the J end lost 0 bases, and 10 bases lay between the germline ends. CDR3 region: CASSPGSATNEKLFF. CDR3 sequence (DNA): TGCGCCAGCAGCCCAGGGTCCGCAACTAATGAAAAACTGTTTTTT.